Following are 27 T cell receptor beta chains from one sample sequenced in a study of cytomegalovirus exposure and HLA in healthy donors. PCR employed 60 Vbeta and 13 Jbeta primers. TCRdb's copy holds only in-frame clones and misses some; the assay was immunoSEQ multiplex PCR. The sample holds about 120,000 clones. The sample taken for sequencing was PBMCs. All receptors derive from a man younger than 35 in good health and CMV-seronegative.

The genes are TRBV28 and TRBJ2-2; TRBD2 aligns across 9 bases. Germline-derived CDR1 and CDR2 are MDHEN and SYDVKM. The trim removed 8 bases at V and 5 bases at J, leaving 9 bases unmatched. This CDR3 region has 15 residues. This chain's CDR3 is CASRDAGGGTGELFF. The CDR3 coding sequence is TGTGCCAGCCGGGACGCGGGAGGGGGGACCGGGGAGCTGTTTTTT.

The chain is built from TRBV7-9 and TRBJ2-5; D might be TRBD2 (5 bases). Germline-derived CDR1 and CDR2 are SEHNR and FQNEAQ (reference sequence). This CDR3 comprises 14 residues. V shed 1 base and J shed 11 bases, with 17 bases lying between them. The CDR3 DNA reads TGTGCCAGCAGCTTAGGCGGGCAAGGTGGGGAGCAGTACTTC. Encoded protein: CASSLGGQGGEQYF.

The rearrangement joins TRBV10-1 to TRBJ2-1; 7 bases are a match to TRBD2. The V gene end was trimmed by 6 bases and the J gene end by 1 base; junction bases not matched to a gene: 3. The CDR3 extends over 14 amino acids. The germline gives CDR1 WNHNN, CDR2 SYGVQD (reference sequence). The CDR3 coding sequence is TGCGCCAGCAGCGGCGGGGGTTCCTACAATGAGCAGTTCTTC. Translation gives CASSGGGSYNEQFF.

The rearrangement uses TRBV6-1 and TRBJ2-2; the match to TRBD2 covers 8 bases. CDR3 length: 14 amino acids. Germline CDR1 MNHNS, CDR2 SASEGT. The V segment lost 7 bases and the J segment 8 bases; nucleotides outside the gene matches: 9. The CDR3 DNA reads TGTGCCAGCAATACGGCGGGGGGAACAGGGGAGCTGTTTTTT. Translation gives CASNTAGGTGELFF.

The chain carries TRBV9 and TRBJ1-1, with D unresolved. CDR1 and CDR2 (germline): SGDLS, YYNGEE. V lost 2 bases to trimming and J lost 2 bases, with 7 bases between them. The CDR3 totals 13 residues. CDR3: CASSVGSNTEAFF. CDR3 bases: TGTGCCAGCAGCGTGGGGAGCAACACTGAAGCTTTCTTT.

The genes are TRBV5-1 and TRBJ2-3; TRBD2 matches 7 bases. Germline-derived CDR1 and CDR2 are SGHRS and YFSETQ. CDR3 length equals 16 residues. V lost 3 bases and J lost 6; bases outside the gene matches: 13. The CDR3 region has the DNA TGCGCCAGCAGCTGGAGCGGGAAGGGAAGTAGGGATACGCAGTATTTT. Amino acid sequence: CASSWSGKGSRDTQYF.

The chain carries TRBV6-4 and TRBJ2-2; D may be TRBD2 (5 bases). Trimming left V 0 bases short and J 1 base short, with 6 bases between. CDR1 MRHNA and CDR2 SNTAGT come from the germline V gene. The CDR3 is 15 amino acids. The CDR3 region has the DNA TGTGCCAGCAGTGACTCGAGCGGGAACACCGGGGAGCTGTTTTTT. This translates into CASSDSSGNTGELFF.

This chain connects TRBV30 to TRBJ2-5, with D possibly matching TRBD2 (7 bases). The last part of the DNA fits TRBJ2-7 better; the J call may be wrong. CDR3 length: 13 amino acids. CDR1 is GTSNPN, CDR2 SVGIG, per germline (reference sequence). Here the CDR3 DNA reads TGTGCCTGGAGTGGGGGGGGGCCTTACGAGCAGTACTTC. Amino acids: CAWSGGGPYEQYF.

CDR3 sequence: CASSLRGGLNQPQHF. The CDR3 DNA reads as TGTGCCAGCAGTTTACGAGGGGGCTTAAATCAGCCCCAGCATTTT. V gene TRBV27 combines with J gene TRBJ1-5; 7 bases fit TRBD1. Germline lookup yields CDR1 MNHEY and CDR2 SMNVEV (reference sequence). Trimming removed 2 bases from V and 4 bases from J; junction bases left unmatched: 5. The CDR3 spans 15 residues.

The chain links TRBV6-6 to TRBJ2-3; 9 nucleotides agree with TRBD2. J lost 3 bases, V lost 2 bases, and 6 bases had no gene match. This CDR3 region has 16 residues. Germline-derived CDR1 and CDR2 are MNHNY and SVGAGI (reference sequence). The CDR3 spells CASSYSAGGPTDTQYF. The CDR3 nucleotides are TGTGCCAGCAGTTACAGTGCGGGAGGGCCGACAGATACGCAGTATTTT.

V usage is TRBV5-1 and J usage is TRBJ1-2, with a possible D match to TRBD1 (6 bases). CDR3 length: 18 amino acids. Trimming took 1 base from V and 0 from J, leaving 19 bases between them. Germline lookup yields CDR1 SGHRS and CDR2 YFSETQ. The CDR3 nucleotides are TGCGCCAGCAGCTTGCCCCCTCGTTGGGACAAGCCTAACTATGGCTACACCTTC. This sequence encodes CASSLPPRWDKPNYGYTF.

The chain combines TRBV7-9 with TRBJ2-5, with TRBD1 matching 11 bases. The trim removed 4 bases at V and 1 base at J, leaving 5 bases unmatched. The CDR3 sequence is 16 residues long. Germline values: CDR1 SEHNR, CDR2 FQNEAQ (reference sequence). CDR3 protein: CASSSGTGGFQETQYF. The CDR3 nucleotides read TGTGCCAGCAGCTCCGGGACAGGGGGGTTCCAAGAGACCCAGTACTTC.

The chain links TRBV2 to TRBJ2-1; 11 bases are shared with TRBD1. Germline assignment: CDR1 SNHLY and CDR2 FYNNEI. V was clipped by 10 bases and J by 4 bases; unmatched bases: 9. This CDR3 spans 15 amino acids. The CDR3 bases are TGTGCCACCCGCGGGGACAGGGGGGCTTACAATGAGCAGTTCTTC. Translation: CATRGDRGAYNEQFF.

The chain joins TRBV6-1 to TRBJ2-1; TRBD2 matches at 11 bases. The V and J ends lost 2 bases and 4 bases, in that order; junction bases with no gene match: 1. CDR3 size: 15 residues. Germline values: CDR1 MNHNS, CDR2 SASEGT. The CDR3 coding sequence is TGTGCCAGCAGTGAAAGGACTAGCGGGTACAATGAGCAGTTCTTC. Its translation: CASSERTSGYNEQFF.

The J gene is TRBJ2-7, the V gene TRBV7-9; no clear D gene. CDR1 is SEHNR, CDR2 FQNEAQ, per germline (reference sequence). Trimming left V 1 base short and J 0 bases short, with 7 bases between. CDR3 length: 14 amino acids. The CDR3 loop reads CASSLVSTSYEQYF. CDR3 DNA sequence: TGTGCCAGCAGCTTAGTGAGCACCTCCTACGAGCAGTACTTC.

The chain is built from TRBV19 and TRBJ2-1; 9 bases agree with TRBD1. Germline CDR1 LNHDA, CDR2 SQIVND (reference sequence). The CDR3 extends over 15 amino acids. The J segment lost 8 bases and the V segment lost 2 bases, leaving 7 bases of the junction unmatched. The CDR3 DNA follows: TGTGCCAGTAGTATATCGGGACAGGGAGGCGATGAGCAGTTCTTC. This codes for CASSISGQGGDEQFF.

The rearrangement uses TRBV2 and TRBJ2-5; 11 positions agree with TRBD1. CDR1 SNHLY and CDR2 FYNNEI come from the germline V gene. J lost 2 bases, V lost 9 bases, and 5 bases had no gene match. The CDR3 loop spans 14 amino acids. The CDR3 reads CASGGTGGQETQYF. The CDR3 DNA sequence: TGTGCCAGTGGAGGGACAGGGGGTCAAGAGACCCAGTACTTC. The entire variable domain, with the rest obtained from reference TRBV2 and TRBJ2-5, is as follows: EPEVTQTPSHQVTQMGQEVILRCVPISNHLYFYWYRQILGQKVEFLVSFYNNEISEKSEIFDDQFSVERPDGSNFTLKIRSTKLEDSAMYFCASGGTGGQETQYFGPGTRLLVL.

The chain combines TRBV7-2 with TRBJ2-5; D ambiguous. Germline V gene data show CDR1 as SGHTA and CDR2 as FQGNSA. The V and J ends lost 5 bases and 4 bases respectively, with 14 bases between them. This CDR3 region has 14 residues. As DNA, the CDR3 is TGTGCCAGCAGCGAGCAGACTGGAAGAGAGACCCAGTACTTC. This encodes CASSEQTGRETQYF.

The chain couples TRBV28 to TRBJ2-7; unclear D gene. The germline V and J ends were trimmed by 3 bases and 6 bases, with 6 bases remaining between them. Germline V gene sequence: CDR1 MDHEN, CDR2 SYDVKM. The CDR3 contains 11 residues. The CDR3 bases are TGTGCCAGCAGTTTGGCCCTCGAGCAGTACTTC. This translates into CASSLALEQYF.

The chain recombines TRBV6-1 with TRBJ1-1; D is unresolved. V gave up 3 bases and J gave up 0 bases, with 5 bases separating them. The germline V gene encodes CDR1 MNHNS and CDR2 SASEGT. This CDR3 has 13 residues. The CDR3 nucleotides read TGTGCCAGCAGTGAGAGTATGAACACTGAAGCTTTCTTT. Protein: CASSESMNTEAFF.

V usage is TRBV4-1 and J usage is TRBJ1-4; D is unresolved. Germline V gives CDR1 MGHRA, CDR2 YSYEKL. This CDR3 has 15 residues. Trimming removed 6 bases from V and 8 bases from J, with 19 bases in between. CDR3 residues: CASSPKIVPREKLFF. In DNA form, the CDR3 reads TGCGCCAGCAGTCCCAAGATCGTCCCGCGGGAAAAACTGTTTTTT.

DNA of the CDR3: TGCGCCAGCAGCTTGGAGAGGTACGAGCAGTACTTC. Amino acids: CASSLERYEQYF. The chain is built from TRBV5-1 and TRBJ2-7; D gene uncertain. The CDR3 has 12 amino acids. CDR1 and CDR2 from the germline V gene are SGHRS and YFSETQ. V gave up 0 bases and J gave up 4 bases, with 5 bases separating them. The full variable domain, with the rest looked up from reference TRBV5-1 and TRBJ2-7, is KAGVTQTPRYLIKTRGQQVTLSCSPISGHRSVSWYQQTPGQGLQFLFEYFSETQRNKGNFPGRFSGRQFSNSRSEMNVSTLELGDSALYLCASSLERYEQYFGPGTRLTVT.

The chain links TRBV19 to TRBJ2-7; possibly TRBD1 for D (6 bases). The V end lost 10 bases, the J end lost 3 bases, and 16 bases lay between the germline ends. Germline V lookup: CDR1 LNHDA, CDR2 SQIVND (reference sequence). The CDR3 has 13 amino acids. The CDR3 here is CATRGLDSYEQYF. The CDR3 DNA is TGTGCCACTAGGGGGTTGGACAGCTACGAGCAGTACTTC.

This rearrangement joins TRBV27 to TRBJ1-2, with 9 positions matching TRBD1. Trimming took 6 bases from V and 2 from J; bases not matched to a gene: 4. The V gene's germline CDR1 is MNHEY and CDR2 SMNVEV (reference sequence). The CDR3 totals 14 residues. The CDR3 protein is CASRRDRENYGYTF. The DNA of the CDR3 is TGTGCCAGCAGGAGGGACAGGGAAAACTATGGCTACACCTTC.

The chain employs TRBV18 and TRBJ2-3; possible D gene TRBD2, 5 bases. The length of the CDR3 is 12 residues. The V gene's germline CDR1 is KGHSH and CDR2 LQKENI. The V gene lost 6 bases and the J gene lost 6 bases, with 10 bases spanning the gap. The CDR3 is CASSLSGDTQYF. The CDR3 DNA sequence: TGTGCCAGCTCCCTTTCGGGGGATACGCAGTATTTT.

This chain links TRBV9 with TRBJ1-1; no clear D. V lost 0 bases, J lost 5 bases, and 11 bases lay in between. Germline V CDR1 and CDR2: SGDLS, YYNGEE. The CDR3 runs 14 residues. CDR3 DNA: TGTGCCAGCAGCGTAGTTGAGGCTTTAACTGAAGCTTTCTTT. Its translation is CASSVVEALTEAFF. The full variable domain, rest sourced from reference TRBV9 and TRBJ1-1, is DSGVTQTPKHLITATGQRVTLRCSPRSGDLSVYWYQQSLDQGLQFLIQYYNGEERAKGNILERFSAQQFPDLHSELNLSSLELGDSALYFCASSVVEALTEAFFGQGTRLTVV.

V gene TRBV7-8 combines with J gene TRBJ2-1, with 13 bases that match TRBD2. CDR1 and CDR2 (germline): SGHVS, FQNEAQ. CDR3 size: 16 residues. J gave up 4 bases and V 5 bases, and 5 bases lay outside the gene matches. The CDR3 loop reads CASSSQTSGRYNEQFF. In DNA form, the CDR3 reads TGTGCCAGCAGCAGCCAGACTAGCGGGAGGTACAATGAGCAGTTCTTC.